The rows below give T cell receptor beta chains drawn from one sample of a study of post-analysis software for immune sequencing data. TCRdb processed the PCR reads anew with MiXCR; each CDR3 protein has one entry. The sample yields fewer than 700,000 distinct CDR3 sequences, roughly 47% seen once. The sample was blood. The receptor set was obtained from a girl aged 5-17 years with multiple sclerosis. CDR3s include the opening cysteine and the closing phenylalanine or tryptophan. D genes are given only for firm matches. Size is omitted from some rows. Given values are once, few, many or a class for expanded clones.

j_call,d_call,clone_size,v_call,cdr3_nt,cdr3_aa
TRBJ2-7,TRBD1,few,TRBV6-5,TGTGCCAGCAAACGCAGGGGGTCCTCCTACGAGCAGTACTTC,CASKRRGSSYEQYF
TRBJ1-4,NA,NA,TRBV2,TGTGCCAGCAGTGACAGAGGGAGGGAAAGTGAAAAACTGTTTTTT,CASSDRGRESEKLFF
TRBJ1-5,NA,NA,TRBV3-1,TGTGCCAGCAGCACTAACGGTGGCAATCAGCCCCAGCATTTT,CASSTNGGNQPQHF
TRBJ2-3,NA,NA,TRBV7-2,TGTGCCAGCAGTCGGGCGCACGGTACGCAGTATTTT,CASSRAHGTQYF
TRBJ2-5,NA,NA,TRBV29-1,TGCAGCGTCCCCGACTGGGCTGAGGAGACCCAGTACTTC,CSVPDWAEETQYF
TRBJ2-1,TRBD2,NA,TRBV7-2,TGTGCCAGCAGCCCCCAAGCGGGAGCGTACAATGAGCAGTTCTTC,CASSPQAGAYNEQFF
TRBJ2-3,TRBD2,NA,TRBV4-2,TGTGCCAGCAGCCAAGGTGAGGGTAGCGGGAGCCTCCGCACAGATACGCAGTATTTT,CASSQGEGSGSLRTDTQYF
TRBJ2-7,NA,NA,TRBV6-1,TGTGCCAGCAGTGAAAGCCGACCTGGGGACGAGCAGTACTTC,CASSESRPGDEQYF
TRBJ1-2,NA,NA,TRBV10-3,TGTGCCATCAGTGAGCCCCACGACAGGTCCGCTAACTATGGCTACACCTTC,CAISEPHDRSANYGYTF
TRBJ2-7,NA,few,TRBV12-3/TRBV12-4,TGTGCCAGCGGGACCCTCTCCTACGAGCAGTACTTC,CASGTLSYEQYF
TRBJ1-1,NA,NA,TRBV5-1,TGCGCCAGCAGCTGGGTCGGGGCCCGAAACACTGAAGCTTTCTTT,CASSWVGARNTEAFF
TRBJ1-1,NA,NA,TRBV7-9,TGTGCCAGCAGCCTAGACCCCAAATACACTGAAGCTTTCTTT,CASSLDPKYTEAFF
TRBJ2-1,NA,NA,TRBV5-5,TGTGCCAGCAGCTACCGAAAAGGGAATGAGCAGTTCTTC,CASSYRKGNEQFF
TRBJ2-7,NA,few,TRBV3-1,TGTGCCAGCAGCCAAGGTGGGAGAACCTACGAGCAGTACTTC,CASSQGGRTYEQYF
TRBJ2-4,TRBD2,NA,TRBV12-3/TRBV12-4,TGTGCCAGTCTGAAAGGACTAGACGAGATCCAGTACTTC,CASLKGLDEIQYF
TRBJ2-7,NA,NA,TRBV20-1,TGCAGTGCTCTCCGAGGGGTCGCCTACGAGCAGTACTTC,CSALRGVAYEQYF
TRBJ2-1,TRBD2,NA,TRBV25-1,TGTGCCAGCTCCAAAACGGCGGGGGGCCTATACAATGAGCAGTTCTTC,CASSKTAGGLYNEQFF
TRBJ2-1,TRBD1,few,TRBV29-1,TGCAGCGTTGAAGAAGCTGGGACAGATTCCTACAATGAGCAGTTCTTC,CSVEEAGTDSYNEQFF
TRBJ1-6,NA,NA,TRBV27,TGTGCCAGCAGTTATAAGGGAGATTCACCCCTCCACTTT,CASSYKGDSPLHF
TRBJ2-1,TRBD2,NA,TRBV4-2,TGTGCCAGCAGCCAAGTAATAGCGGGAGGTTCGAATGAGCAGTTCTTC,CASSQVIAGGSNEQFF
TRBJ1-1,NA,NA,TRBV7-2,TGTGCCAGCAGCTTATGGTTCAACACTGAAGCTTTCTTT,CASSLWFNTEAFF
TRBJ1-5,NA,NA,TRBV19,TGTGCCAGTAGTCTCCGAGCCCTTTCGACCAGGGGAAAGTACAATCAGCCCCAGCATTTT,CASSLRALSTRGKYNQPQHF
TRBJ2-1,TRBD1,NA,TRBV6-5,TGTGCCAGCAGACGGGGACAGGGTCTATTGGGTGAGCAGTTCTTC,CASRRGQGLLGEQFF
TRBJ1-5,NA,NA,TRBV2,TGTGCCAGCAGTGAAAGGTTTGGGGTCGGCAATCAGCCCCAGCATTTT,CASSERFGVGNQPQHF
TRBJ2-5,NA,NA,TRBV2,TGTGCCAGCAGGGAGACAGAGGGAGAGACCCAGTACTTC,CASRETEGETQYF
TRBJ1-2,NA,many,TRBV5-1,TGCGCCAGCAGCTTGGGACAGGACTATGGCTACACCTTC,CASSLGQDYGYTF
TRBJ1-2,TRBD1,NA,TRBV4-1,TGCGCCAGCAGCCAAGAACCGTGGACAGGTACTAACTACGGCTACACCTTC,CASSQEPWTGTNYGYTF
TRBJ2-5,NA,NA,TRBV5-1,TGCGCCAGCAGCTTGGAGGTTGTCTACGGGGAGACCCAGTACTTC,CASSLEVVYGETQYF
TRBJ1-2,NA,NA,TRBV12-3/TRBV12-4,TGTGCCAGCAGTTACAGGGCGTACACCTTC,CASSYRAYTF
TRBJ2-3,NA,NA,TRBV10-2,TGCGCCAGCAGTGAGTCGAGGAGTAGTGTCCGGGATACGCAGTATTTT,CASSESRSSVRDTQYF
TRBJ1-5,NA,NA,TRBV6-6,TGTGCCAGTTTGGTTACGGGCCCTAGCAATCAGCCCCAGCATTTT,CASLVTGPSNQPQHF
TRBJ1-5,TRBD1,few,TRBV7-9,TGTGCCAGCAGCTTCAACAGGGGAGGCGATCAGCCCCAGCATTTT,CASSFNRGGDQPQHF
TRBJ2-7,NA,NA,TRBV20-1,TGCAGTGCTAGAGAAACAGGTACCGAGCAGTACTTC,CSARETGTEQYF
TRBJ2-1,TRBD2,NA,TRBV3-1,TGTGCCAGCAGCCAAGGCGGCGGGGGGGCCCTCAATGAGCAGTTCTTC,CASSQGGGGALNEQFF
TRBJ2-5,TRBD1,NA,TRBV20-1,TGCAGTGTCCTTAACAGGGGGCGAGAGACCCAGTACTTC,CSVLNRGRETQYF
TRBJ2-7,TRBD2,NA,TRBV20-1,TGCAGTGCTGAACTAGCGGGGGGAACCTACGAGCAGTACTTC,CSAELAGGTYEQYF
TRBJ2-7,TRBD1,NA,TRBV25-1,TGTGCCAGCTCGCAATCTTGGGGGACAGGGGTCTACGAGCAGTACTTC,CASSQSWGTGVYEQYF
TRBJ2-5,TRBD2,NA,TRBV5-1,TGCGCCAGCAGCTGGCTAGCGGGGCGGGAGACCCAGTACTTC,CASSWLAGRETQYF
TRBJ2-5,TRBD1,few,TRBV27,TGTGCCAGCAGTCTCCAAGGGACAGGCCAAGAGACCCAGTACTTC,CASSLQGTGQETQYF
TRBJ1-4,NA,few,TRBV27,TGTGCCAGCAGTTTAGTCGGGCCGCTTAATGAAAAACTGTTTTTT,CASSLVGPLNEKLFF
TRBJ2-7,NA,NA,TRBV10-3,TGTGCCATCAGTGAGTCGGCAGGGATTACCTACGAGCAGTACTTC,CAISESAGITYEQYF
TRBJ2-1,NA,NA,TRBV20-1,TGCAGTGCTAGAGCTCAGGGAAACGCCTACAATGAGCAGTTCTTC,CSARAQGNAYNEQFF
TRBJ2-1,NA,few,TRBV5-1,TGCGCCAGCAAGCTACTGGGGGACAATGAGCAGTTCTTC,CASKLLGDNEQFF
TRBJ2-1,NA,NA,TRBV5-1,TGCGCCAGCAGCCCTGGGGGTGCAGCTTACAATGAGCAGTTCTTC,CASSPGGAAYNEQFF
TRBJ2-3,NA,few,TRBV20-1,TGCAGTGCTCTGGACAGTTTAGCAGATACGCAGTATTTT,CSALDSLADTQYF
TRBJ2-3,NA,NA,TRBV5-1,TGCGCCAGCAGCCAAAGAGGAGGGAATGGCGGGGACACAGATACGCAGTATTTT,CASSQRGGNGGDTDTQYF
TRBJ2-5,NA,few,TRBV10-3,TGTGCCATCAGTTTCGGGGACTCTACTCCGTACCAAGAGACCCAGTACTTC,CAISFGDSTPYQETQYF
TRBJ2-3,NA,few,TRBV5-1,TGCGCCAGCAGCAGCATCGGACTCCAAAGCACAGATACGCAGTATTTT,CASSSIGLQSTDTQYF
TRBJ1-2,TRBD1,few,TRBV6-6,TGTGCCAGCAGTTACGAAGACAGGGTGGGGAGTGGCTACACCTTC,CASSYEDRVGSGYTF
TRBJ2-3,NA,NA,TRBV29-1,TGCAGCGTTGAGGTGGGCACAGATACGCAGTATTTT,CSVEVGTDTQYF
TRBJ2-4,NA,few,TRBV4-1,TGCGCCAGCAGCCAAGTAGCCAGGGGGACTGTAAACATTCAGTACTTC,CASSQVARGTVNIQYF
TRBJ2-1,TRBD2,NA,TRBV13,TGTGCCAGCAGCTTTCGACTAGCGGGAGCCCTTAATGAGCAGTTCTTC,CASSFRLAGALNEQFF
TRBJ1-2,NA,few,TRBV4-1,TGCGCCAGCAGCCATTGGGGACCGTTGAAGGCCCTTTCCAGCTATGGCTACACCTTC,CASSHWGPLKALSSYGYTF
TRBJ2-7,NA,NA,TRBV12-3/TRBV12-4,TGTGCCAGCAGTTTGGTCCCGTCGGACGAGCAGTACTTC,CASSLVPSDEQYF